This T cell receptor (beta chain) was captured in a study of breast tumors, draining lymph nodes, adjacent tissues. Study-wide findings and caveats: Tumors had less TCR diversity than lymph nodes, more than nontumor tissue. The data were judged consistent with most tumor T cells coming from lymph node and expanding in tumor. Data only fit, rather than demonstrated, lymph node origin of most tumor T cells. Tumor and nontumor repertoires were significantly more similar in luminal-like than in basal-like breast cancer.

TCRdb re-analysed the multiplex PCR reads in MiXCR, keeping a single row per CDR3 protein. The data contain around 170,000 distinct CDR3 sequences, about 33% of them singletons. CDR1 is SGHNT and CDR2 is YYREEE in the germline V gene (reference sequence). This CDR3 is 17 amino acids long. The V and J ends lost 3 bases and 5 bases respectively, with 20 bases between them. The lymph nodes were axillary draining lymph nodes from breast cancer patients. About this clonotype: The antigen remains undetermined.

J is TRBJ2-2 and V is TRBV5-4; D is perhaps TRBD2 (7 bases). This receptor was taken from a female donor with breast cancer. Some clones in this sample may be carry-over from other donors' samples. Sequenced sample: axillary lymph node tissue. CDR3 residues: CASSSRLVGGPTGELFF. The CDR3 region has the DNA TGTGCCAGCAGCTCCAGACTAGTGGGGGGGCCGACCGGGGAGCTGTTTTTT.